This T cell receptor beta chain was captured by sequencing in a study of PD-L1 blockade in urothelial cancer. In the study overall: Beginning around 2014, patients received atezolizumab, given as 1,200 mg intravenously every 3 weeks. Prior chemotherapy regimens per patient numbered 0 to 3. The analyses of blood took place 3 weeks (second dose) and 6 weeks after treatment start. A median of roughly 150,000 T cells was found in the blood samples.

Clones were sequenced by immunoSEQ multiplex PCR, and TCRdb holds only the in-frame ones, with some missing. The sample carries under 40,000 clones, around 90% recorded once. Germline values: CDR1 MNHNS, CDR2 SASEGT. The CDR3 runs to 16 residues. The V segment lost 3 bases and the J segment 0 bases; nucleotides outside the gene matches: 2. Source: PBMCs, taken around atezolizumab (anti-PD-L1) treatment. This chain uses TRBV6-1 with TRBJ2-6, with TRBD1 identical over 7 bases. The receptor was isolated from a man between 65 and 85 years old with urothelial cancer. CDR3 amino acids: CASSDRQGSGANVLTF. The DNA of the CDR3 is TGTGCCAGCAGTGACAGACAGGGCTCTGGGGCCAACGTCCTGACTTTC.